A single T cell receptor beta chain is shown here with its context. Its specificity is not known. From the reads, TCRdb called clonotypes with MiXCR, one entry per CDR3 protein. The table shows around 69,000 distinct CDR3 sequences, with 25% to 30% occurring only once. The sample belongs to a study of T cell repertoires in cytomegalovirus infection. In the study overall: A matching HLA type, together with CMV infection, was signaled by public TCR beta signatures.

The CDR3 is 12 residues long. V was shortened by 3 bases and J by 6 bases, with 5 bases between the two germline ends. The germline gives CDR1 ENHRY, CDR2 SYGVKD. Regarding the study as a whole: The study found HLA-C-restricted CMV-specific TCR beta clonotypes dominating the ex vivo response.

Sequencing used CD8+ T cells from cultured PBMCs, obtained from culture after CMV antigen stimulation. The rearrangement uses TRBV10-3 and TRBJ2-2; D remains unclear. The receptor was derived from a human donor in good health (CMV status not recorded). Some clones in this sample may be carry-over from other donors' samples. CDR3 DNA: TGTGCCATCAGTGACGTTCCCGGGGAGCTGTTTTTT. Its translation is CAISDVPGELFF.